Listed here is a single TCR beta chain. CDR1 is SGHTA, CDR2 FQGNSA, per germline. The CDR3 runs to 16 residues. V was pared by 1 base and J by 5 bases, with 17 bases between. The sample originates from a study of blood T cell repertoires in COVID-19. As originally analysed: Reference gene primer amplification gave nucleated cell count estimates. Generated by immunoSEQ multiplex PCR, the TCRdb table keeps only in-frame clones and is missing some. The V and J calls and clone size are taken from that table; D and trimming were inferred from the DNA. Of about 250,000 clones listed, 88% are singletons. The receptor's source is a man older than 75 with acute or convalescent COVID-19. The chain is built from TRBV7-2 and TRBJ2-5; possible D gene TRBD2, 6 bases. Sequencing was done on a sample of peripheral blood. The chain's CDR3 is CASSLGGTPGRETQYF. The CDR3 DNA reads as TGTGCCAGCAGCTTAGGAGGGACTCCTGGGAGGGAGACCCAGTACTTC.